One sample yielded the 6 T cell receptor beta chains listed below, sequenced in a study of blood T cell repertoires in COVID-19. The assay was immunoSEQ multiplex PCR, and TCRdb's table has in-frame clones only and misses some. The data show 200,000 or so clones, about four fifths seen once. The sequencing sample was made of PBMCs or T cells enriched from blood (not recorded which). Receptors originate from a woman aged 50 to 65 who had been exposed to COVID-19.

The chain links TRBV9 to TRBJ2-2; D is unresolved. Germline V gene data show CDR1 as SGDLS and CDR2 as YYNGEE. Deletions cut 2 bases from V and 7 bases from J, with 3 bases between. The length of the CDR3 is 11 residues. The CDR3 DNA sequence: TGTGCCAGCAGCGTCTTCGGGGAGCTGTTTTTT. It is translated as CASSVFGELFF. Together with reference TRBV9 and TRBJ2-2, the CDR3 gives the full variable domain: DSGVTQTPKHLITATGQRVTLRCSPRSGDLSVYWYQQSLDQGLQFLIQYYNGEERAKGNILERFSAQQFPDLHSELNLSSLELGDSALYFCASSVFGELFFGEGSRLTVL.

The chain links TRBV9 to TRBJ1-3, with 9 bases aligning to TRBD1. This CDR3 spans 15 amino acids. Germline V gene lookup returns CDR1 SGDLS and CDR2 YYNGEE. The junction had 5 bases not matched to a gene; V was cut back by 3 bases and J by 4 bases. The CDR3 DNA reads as TGTGCCAGCAGCGCGATCGGACAGGGGGGAAACACCATATATTTT. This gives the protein CASSAIGQGGNTIYF.

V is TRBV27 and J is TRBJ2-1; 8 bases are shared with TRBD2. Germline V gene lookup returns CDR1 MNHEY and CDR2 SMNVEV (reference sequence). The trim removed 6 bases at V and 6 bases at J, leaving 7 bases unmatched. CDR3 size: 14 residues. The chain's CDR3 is CASSLRGGFNEQFF. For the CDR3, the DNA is TGTGCCAGCAGCTTGCGCGGGGGGTTCAATGAGCAGTTCTTC.

DNA of the CDR3: TGTGCCAGCAGAGAGGGAGGGGACACTGAAGCTTTCTTT. It yields the protein CASREGGDTEAFF. The V gene is TRBV2, the J gene TRBJ1-1; D is possibly TRBD1 (5 bases). V lost 6 bases, J lost 3 bases, and 11 bases lay in between. This CDR3 is 13 amino acids long. Germline CDR1 is SNHLY and CDR2 is FYNNEI.

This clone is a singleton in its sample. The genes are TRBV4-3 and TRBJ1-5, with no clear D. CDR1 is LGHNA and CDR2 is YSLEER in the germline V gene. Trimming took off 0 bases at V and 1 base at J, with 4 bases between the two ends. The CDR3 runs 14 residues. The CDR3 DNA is TGCGCCAGCAGCCAAGATAGAAGCAATCAGCCCCAGCATTTT. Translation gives CASSQDRSNQPQHF.

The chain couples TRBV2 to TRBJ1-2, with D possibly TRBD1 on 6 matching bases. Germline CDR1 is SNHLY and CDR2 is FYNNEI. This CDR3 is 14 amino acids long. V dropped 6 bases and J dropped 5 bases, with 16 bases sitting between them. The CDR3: CASSVRQVEYGYTF. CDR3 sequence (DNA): TGTGCCAGCAGCGTTAGACAGGTCGAATATGGCTACACCTTC.